A single sample gave rise to the 6 T cell receptor beta chains below, sequenced in a study of cytomegalovirus exposure and HLA in healthy donors. TCRdb keeps only in-frame clones here, not all; method: immunoSEQ multiplex PCR. The repertoire holds under 250,000 clones, with more than 85% as singletons. The sample consisted of PBMCs. The source is a man between 18 and 35 years old in good health and CMV-seropositive.

The chain links TRBV11-2 to TRBJ1-2, with D unclear. Germline V gene lookup returns CDR1 SGHAT and CDR2 FQNNGV. The V and J ends lost 0 bases and 6 bases respectively, with 8 bases between them. The CDR3 sequence is 13 residues long. The CDR3 region has the DNA TGTGCCAGCAGCTTAGATCGGGGTAATGGCTACACCTTC. Translating gives CASSLDRGNGYTF.

The chain links TRBV13 to TRBJ2-7, with D possibly called TRBD1 or TRBD2 (5 bases each). Trimming shortened V by 5 bases and J by 3 bases, and 14 bases separated the two germline ends. The CDR3 contains 14 residues. Germline V gene sequence: CDR1 PRHDT, CDR2 FYEKMQ (reference sequence). The CDR3 is CASSARDGDYEQYF. For the CDR3, the DNA is TGTGCCAGCAGCGCCCGGGACGGTGACTACGAGCAGTACTTC.

Of note for this clone: Different DNA sequences within this sample yield the same CDR3. J is TRBJ2-1 and V is TRBV7-9, with 7 bases lining up with TRBD1. Germline V gene data show CDR1 as SEHNR and CDR2 as FQNEAQ (reference sequence). V was clipped by 5 bases and J by 3 bases; unmatched bases: 1. The CDR3 totals 13 residues. DNA for the CDR3: TGTGCCAGCAGCAGGGACAGCTACAATGAGCAGTTCTTC. Protein: CASSRDSYNEQFF.

The chain couples TRBV27 to TRBJ2-5, with D possibly TRBD2 on 6 matching bases. The CDR3 sequence is 13 residues long. Germline-derived CDR1 and CDR2 are MNHEY and SMNVEV (reference sequence). V was pared by 6 bases and J by 4 bases, with 12 bases between. The chain's CDR3 is CASRPWGGETQYF. The CDR3 DNA follows: TGTGCCAGCAGACCATGGGGAGGAGAGACCCAGTACTTC.

This clone was seen a handful of times. The chain is built from TRBV6-5 and TRBJ2-5; D possibly corresponds to TRBD1 (6 bases). V was pared by 5 bases and J by 4 bases, with 17 bases between. CDR1 is MNHEY, CDR2 SVGAGI, per germline. The CDR3 has 15 residues. The CDR3 DNA follows: TGTGCCAGCAGTCGCCCGCCAGGGGTGGGAGAGACCCAGTACTTC. It is translated as CASSRPPGVGETQYF.

The chain uses TRBV5-1 and TRBJ2-7; D might be TRBD2 (6 bases). Trimming removed 4 bases at V and 4 bases at J, with 18 bases between. The CDR3 totals 15 residues. Germline values: CDR1 SGHRS, CDR2 YFSETQ. The DNA of the CDR3 is TGCGCCAGCAGCCCGGAGGGTGTCGGGCGGTACGAGCAGTACTTC. Amino acid sequence: CASSPEGVGRYEQYF.